This TCR beta chain derives from a study of blood T cell repertoires in COVID-19. The assay was immunoSEQ multiplex PCR, and TCRdb's table has in-frame clones only and misses some. The repertoire has about 160,000 clones, 84% of them found once; the top ten carry approximately 18%. CDR1 is DFQATT and CDR2 is SNEGSKA in the germline V gene (reference sequence). The CDR3 extends over 11 amino acids. The V and J ends lost 4 bases and 2 bases respectively, with 5 bases between them. What was sequenced was peripheral blood. The chain recombines TRBV20-1 with TRBJ1-2; possible D gene TRBD1, 5 bases. The sequence was collected from a woman older than 75 with acute or convalescent COVID-19. CDR3: CSANRNYGYTF. The CDR3 region has the DNA TGCAGTGCTAACAGGAACTATGGCTACACCTTC.